The next 3 T cell receptor beta chains were all read from a single sample in a study of blood T cells in healthy people across ages. Alongside a J-beta primer mix, a sample-barcoded 5' primer served in a second PCR lasting about 7 to 11 cycles. TCRdb called the 5' RACE reads again in MiXCR, with one record for every CDR3 protein. The sample carries about 970,000 distinct CDR3 sequences, roughly 51% recorded once. Sequencing used blood. All receptors come from a woman aged 60-70 years in good health.

The chain combines TRBV9 with TRBJ2-6; possibly TRBD1 for D (6 bases). The CDR3 is 19 amino acids. Germline CDR1 is SGDLS and CDR2 is YYNGEE. Trimming took off 3 bases at V and 0 bases at J, with 19 bases between the two ends. CDR3 nucleotide sequence: TGTGCCAGCAGCGGCGGCCTTTGGGGGCACAGCTCTGGGGCCAACGTCCTGACTTTC. Encoded protein: CASSGGLWGHSSGANVLTF.

This clonotype was seen only a few times. This chain connects TRBV20-1 to TRBJ2-4; weak D call: TRBD2 (5 bases). Per germline, CDR1 DFQATT and CDR2 SNEGSKA (reference sequence). Trimming stripped 7 bases from V and 0 bases from J, with 10 bases between. CDR3 length: 13 amino acids. The DNA for the CDR3 is TGCAGTGTCCCAGGACTAGCCAAAAACATTCAGTACTTC. Its protein is CSVPGLAKNIQYF.

The chain links TRBV4-1 to TRBJ1-2; TRBD1 matches 9 bases. The CDR3 sequence is 15 residues long. Germline V lookup: CDR1 MGHRA, CDR2 YSYEKL. V lost 5 bases and J lost 5; bases outside the gene matches: 9. CDR3 sequence reads: CASSEGDRDTYGYTF. In DNA, the CDR3 is TGCGCCAGCAGCGAAGGGGACAGGGATACTTATGGCTACACCTTC.